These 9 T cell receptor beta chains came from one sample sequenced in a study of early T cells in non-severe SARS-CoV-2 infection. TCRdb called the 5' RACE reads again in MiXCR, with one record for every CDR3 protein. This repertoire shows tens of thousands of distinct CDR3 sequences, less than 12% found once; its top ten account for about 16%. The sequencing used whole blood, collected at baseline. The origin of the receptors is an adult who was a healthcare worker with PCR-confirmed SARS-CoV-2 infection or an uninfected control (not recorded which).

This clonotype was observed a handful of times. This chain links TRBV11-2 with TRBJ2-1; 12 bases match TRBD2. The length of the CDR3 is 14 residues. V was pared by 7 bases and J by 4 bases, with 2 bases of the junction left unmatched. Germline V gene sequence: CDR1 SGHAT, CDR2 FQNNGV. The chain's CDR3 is CASNLAGGYNEQFF. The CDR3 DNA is TGTGCCAGCAACCTAGCGGGAGGGTACAATGAGCAGTTCTTC.

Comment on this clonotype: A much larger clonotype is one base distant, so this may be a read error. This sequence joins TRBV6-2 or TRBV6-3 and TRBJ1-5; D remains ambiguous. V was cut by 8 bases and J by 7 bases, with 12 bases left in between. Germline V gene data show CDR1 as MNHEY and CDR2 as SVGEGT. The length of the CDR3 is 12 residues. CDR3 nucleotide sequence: TGTGCCAGCGGCGAGAGGAGGCAGCCCCAGCATTTT. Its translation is CASGERRQPQHF.

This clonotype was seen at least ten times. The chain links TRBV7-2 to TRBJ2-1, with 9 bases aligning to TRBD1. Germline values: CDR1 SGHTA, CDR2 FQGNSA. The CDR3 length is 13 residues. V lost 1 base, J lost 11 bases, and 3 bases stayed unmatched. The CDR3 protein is CASSLDGTGKQFF. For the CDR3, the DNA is TGTGCCAGCAGCTTAGACGGGACAGGGAAGCAGTTCTTC.

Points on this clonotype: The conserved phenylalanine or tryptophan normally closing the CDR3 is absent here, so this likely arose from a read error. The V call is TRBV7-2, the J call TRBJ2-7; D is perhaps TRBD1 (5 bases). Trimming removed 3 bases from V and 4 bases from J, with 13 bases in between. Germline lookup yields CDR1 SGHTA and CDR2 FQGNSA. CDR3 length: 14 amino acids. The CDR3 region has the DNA TGTGCCAGCAGCTTTCAGGGTGGCCCTTACGAGCAGTACTTA. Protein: CASSFQGGPYEQYL.

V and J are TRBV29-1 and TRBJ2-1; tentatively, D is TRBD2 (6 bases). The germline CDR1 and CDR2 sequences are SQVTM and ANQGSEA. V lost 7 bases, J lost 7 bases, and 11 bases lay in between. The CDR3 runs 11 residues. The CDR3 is CSGPAGNEQFF. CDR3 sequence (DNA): TGCAGCGGTCCGGCGGGGAATGAGCAGTTCTTC.

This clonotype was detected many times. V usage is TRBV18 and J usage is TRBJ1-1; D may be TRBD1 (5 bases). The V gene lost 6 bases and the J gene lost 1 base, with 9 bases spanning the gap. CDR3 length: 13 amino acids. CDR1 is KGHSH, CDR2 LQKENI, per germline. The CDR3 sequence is CASSLDRNTEAFF. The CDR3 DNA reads TGTGCCAGCTCTCTCGACAGGAACACTGAAGCTTTCTTT.

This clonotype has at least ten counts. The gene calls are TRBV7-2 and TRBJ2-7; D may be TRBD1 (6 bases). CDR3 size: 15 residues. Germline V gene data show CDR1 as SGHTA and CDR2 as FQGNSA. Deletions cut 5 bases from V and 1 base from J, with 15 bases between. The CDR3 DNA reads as TGTGCCAGCAGCCCCGGACAGATTATGTCCTACGAGCAGTACTTC. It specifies CASSPGQIMSYEQYF. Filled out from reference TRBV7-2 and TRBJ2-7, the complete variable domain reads GAGVSQSPSNKVTEKGKDVELRCDPISGHTALYWYRQSLGQGLEFLIYFQGNSAPDKSGLPSDRFSAERTGGSVSTLTIQRTQQEDSAVYLCASSPGQIMSYEQYFGPGTRLTVT.

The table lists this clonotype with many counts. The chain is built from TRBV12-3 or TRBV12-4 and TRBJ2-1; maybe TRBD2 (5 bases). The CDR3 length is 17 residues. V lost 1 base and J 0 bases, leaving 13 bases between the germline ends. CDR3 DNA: TGTGCCAGCAGTTTAGAGTCTCCGGGAAGCTCCTACAATGAGCAGTTCTTC. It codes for CASSLESPGSSYNEQFF.

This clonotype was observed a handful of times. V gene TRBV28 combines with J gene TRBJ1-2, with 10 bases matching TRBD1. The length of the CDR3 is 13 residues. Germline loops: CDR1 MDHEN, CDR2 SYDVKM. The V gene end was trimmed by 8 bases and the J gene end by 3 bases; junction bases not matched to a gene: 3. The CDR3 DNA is TGTGCCAGCGGACAGGGGGGAGACTATGGCTACACCTTC. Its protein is CASGQGGDYGYTF.